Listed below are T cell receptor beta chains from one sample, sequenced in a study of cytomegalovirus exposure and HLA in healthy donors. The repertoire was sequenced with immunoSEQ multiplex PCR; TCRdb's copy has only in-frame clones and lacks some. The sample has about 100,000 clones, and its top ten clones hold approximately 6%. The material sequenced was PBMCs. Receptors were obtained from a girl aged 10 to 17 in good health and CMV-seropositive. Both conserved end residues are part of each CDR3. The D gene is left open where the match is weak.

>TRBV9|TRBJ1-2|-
TGTGCCAGCAGCGATAGGGAGAACTATGGCTACACCTTC
CASSDRENYGYTF
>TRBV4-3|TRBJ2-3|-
TGCGCCAGCAGCCGAGTACTAGAAGCCTCCACAGATACGCAGTATTTT
CASSRVLEASTDTQYF
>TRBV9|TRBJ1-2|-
TGTGCCAGCAGCGTAGACTCGGAGGTTTATGGCTACACCTTC
CASSVDSEVYGYTF
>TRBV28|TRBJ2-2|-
TGTGCCAGCAGTGGAGGAAACACCGGGGAGCTGTTTTTT
CASSGGNTGELFF
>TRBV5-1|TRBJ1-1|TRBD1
TGCGCCAGCAGCTTCCTCGGACAGGGGTCTGAAGCTTTCTTT
CASSFLGQGSEAFF
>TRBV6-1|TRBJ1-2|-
TGTGCCAGCAGCTCGACAGCCAACTATGGCTACACCTTC
CASSSTANYGYTF
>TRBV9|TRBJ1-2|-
TGTGCCAGCAGCGGCCGGAGACGGGATCGGGGGGGCGGCTACACCTTC
CASSGRRRDRGGGYTF
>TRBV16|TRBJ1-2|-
TGTGCCAGCAGTCTAGACTTGTGGGGGCGGATTGCTAACTATGGCTACACCTTC
CASSLDLWGRIANYGYTF
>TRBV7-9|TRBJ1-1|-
TGTGCCAGCAGCTCGAGCGAAAGGGGGAGCACTGAAGCTTTCTTT
CASSSSERGSTEAFF
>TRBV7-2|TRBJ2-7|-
TGTGCCAGCAGCCCCCGGGGTTACGAGCAGTACTTC
CASSPRGYEQYF
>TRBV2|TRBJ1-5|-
TGTGCCAGCAGTGAAGAGGAGGATCTCAATCAGCCCCAGCATTTT
CASSEEEDLNQPQHF
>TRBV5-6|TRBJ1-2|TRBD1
TGTGCCAGCAGCTTGGTGGCAGGGGGACTCTATGGCTACACCTTC
CASSLVAGGLYGYTF
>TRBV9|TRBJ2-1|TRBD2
TGTGCCAGCAGCGTAGAAGGGTCTAGCGGTCCCTACAATGAGCAGTTCTTC
CASSVEGSSGPYNEQFF
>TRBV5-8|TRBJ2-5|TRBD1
TGTGCCAGCAGCTTGGGACAGGGGCAGCCTCAAGAGACCCAGTACTTC
CASSLGQGQPQETQYF
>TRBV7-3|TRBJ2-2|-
TGTGCCAGCAGCCAAAACCGGGACATCCGGACCGGGGAGCTGTTTTTT
CASSQNRDIRTGELFF
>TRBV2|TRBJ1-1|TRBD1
TGTGCCAGCAGCGTAAACCGGGACAGGGAAGCTTTCTTT
CASSVNRDREAFF
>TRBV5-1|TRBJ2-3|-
TGCGCCAGCAGCTCCGGGACTAGCACAGATACGCAGTATTTT
CASSSGTSTDTQYF
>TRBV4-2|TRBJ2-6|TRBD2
TGTGCCAGCAGCCAAGATCTACGCGGGGGGGCTTCGGGGGCCAACGTCCTGACTTTC
CASSQDLRGGASGANVLTF
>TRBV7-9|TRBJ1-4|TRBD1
TGTGCCAGCAGCCCAGGGGGAGGAAATGAAAAACTGTTTTTT
CASSPGGGNEKLFF
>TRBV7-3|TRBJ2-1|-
TGTGCCAGCAGCTCCCAGAAAAATGAGCAGTTCTTC
CASSSQKNEQFF
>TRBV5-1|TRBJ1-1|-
TGCGCCAGCAGCTTGGGTACAGGACGAAACACTGAAGCTTTCTTT
CASSLGTGRNTEAFF
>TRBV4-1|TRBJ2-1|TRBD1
TGCGCCAGCAGCCAAGATCCGGACAGGGTAATTTGGAATGAGCAGTTCTTC
CASSQDPDRVIWNEQFF
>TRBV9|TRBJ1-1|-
TGTGCCAGCAGCGCGGAGGTGAACACTGAAGCTTTCTTT
CASSAEVNTEAFF
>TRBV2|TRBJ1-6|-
TGTGCCAGCAGTGAGCGTGGCTATAATTCACCCCTCCACTTT
CASSERGYNSPLHF
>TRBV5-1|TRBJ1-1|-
TGCGCCAGCAGTAATCCCGGTGAAGCTTTCTTT
CASSNPGEAFF
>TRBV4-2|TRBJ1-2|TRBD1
TGTGCCAGCAGCCAAGATCTCAACAGGGGTAACTATGGCTACACCTTC
CASSQDLNRGNYGYTF
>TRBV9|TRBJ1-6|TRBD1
TGTGCCAGCAGCGTAGAAACAGGGGGTTCACCCCTCCACTTT
CASSVETGGSPLHF
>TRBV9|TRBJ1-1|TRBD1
TGTGCCAGCAGCATAGGACAGGGACCGAACACTGAAGCTTTCTTT
CASSIGQGPNTEAFF
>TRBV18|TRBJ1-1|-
TGTGCCAGCTCACCCCCGGGACTCATGAACACTGAAGATTTCTTT
CASSPPGLMNTEDFF
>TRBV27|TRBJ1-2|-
TGTGCCAGCCAACCCAGACAGGACTCCCCCAGGGGCTACACCTTC
CASQPRQDSPRGYTF
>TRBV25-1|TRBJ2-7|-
TGTGCCAGCCGCCCCAGGCAGGGGGGCCGCTACGAGCAGTACTTC
CASRPRQGGRYEQYF
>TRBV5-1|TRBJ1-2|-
TGCGCCAGCCAAGGGGGACACTATGGCTACACCTTC
CASQGGHYGYTF
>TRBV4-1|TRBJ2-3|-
TGCGCCAGCAGCCAAATGGAAAGGGGAACAGATACGCAGTATTTT
CASSQMERGTDTQYF
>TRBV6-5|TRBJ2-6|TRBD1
TGTGCCAGCGGGCGACAGGGCCCTGGGGCCAACGTCCTGACTTTC
CASGRQGPGANVLTF
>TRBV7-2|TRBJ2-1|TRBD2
TGTGCCAGCAGCTTACTCTTCGGGGGGGATGAGCAGTTCTTC
CASSLLFGGDEQFF
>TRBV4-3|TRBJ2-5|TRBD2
TGCGCCAGCAGCCAAGATAACAGCGGGGGTGAGACCCAGTACTTC
CASSQDNSGGETQYF
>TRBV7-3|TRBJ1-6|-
TGTGCCAGCAGCCTGGGGCCGTATTCACCCCTCCACTTT
CASSLGPYSPLHF
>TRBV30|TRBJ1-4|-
TGTGCCGGGAGTGTACATGGGGGGACTAATGAAAAACTGTTTTTT
CAGSVHGGTNEKLFF
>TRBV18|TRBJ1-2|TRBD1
TGTGCCAGCTCACCCGACTACAAAGGGACAGGTCTTTATTTC
CASSPDYKGTGLYF
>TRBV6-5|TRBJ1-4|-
TGTGCCAGCAGTCATGCGTGGGCCTCAAATGAAAAACTGTTTTTT
CASSHAWASNEKLFF
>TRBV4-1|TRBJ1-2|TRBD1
TGCGCCAGCAGCCAAGGAGCCGGGACAGGGCGCTATGGCTACACCTTC
CASSQGAGTGRYGYTF
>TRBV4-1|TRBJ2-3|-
TGCGCCAGCAGCCAGAGGGAAAGTTCAATTCATACGCAGTATTTT
CASSQRESSIHTQYF